This T cell receptor (beta chain) comes out of a study of cytomegalovirus exposure and HLA in healthy donors. Study-wide points: Specificity for CMV antigens was confirmed in vitro for a few of the CMV-associated chains. Cytomegalovirus-associated status was assigned to more than 150 TCR beta chains. Reports showed the classifier diagnosing cytomegalovirus status with high specificity and sensitivity. Whilst most TCR sequences proved rare, a subset of public TCRs occurred across many donors.

Using immunoSEQ multiplex PCR, the repertoire was profiled, and TCRdb retains in-frame clones only, with some absent. The sample carries a few hundred thousand clones, 90% recorded once. Concerning this clone: The target antigen is unknown.

This TCR derives from a young woman in good health and CMV-seronegative. Sequencing used PBMCs.

This CDR3 reads CASSVEGQGSSPLHF. DNA for the CDR3: TGTGCCAGCAGCGTAGAGGGACAGGGGAGTTCACCCCTCCACTTT. The chain couples TRBV9 to TRBJ1-6; 10 bases line up with TRBD1. CDR3 size: 15 residues. The V gene's germline CDR1 is SGDLS and CDR2 YYNGEE. Losses at the gene ends were 0 bases for V and 9 bases for J; bases not matched to a gene: 3.